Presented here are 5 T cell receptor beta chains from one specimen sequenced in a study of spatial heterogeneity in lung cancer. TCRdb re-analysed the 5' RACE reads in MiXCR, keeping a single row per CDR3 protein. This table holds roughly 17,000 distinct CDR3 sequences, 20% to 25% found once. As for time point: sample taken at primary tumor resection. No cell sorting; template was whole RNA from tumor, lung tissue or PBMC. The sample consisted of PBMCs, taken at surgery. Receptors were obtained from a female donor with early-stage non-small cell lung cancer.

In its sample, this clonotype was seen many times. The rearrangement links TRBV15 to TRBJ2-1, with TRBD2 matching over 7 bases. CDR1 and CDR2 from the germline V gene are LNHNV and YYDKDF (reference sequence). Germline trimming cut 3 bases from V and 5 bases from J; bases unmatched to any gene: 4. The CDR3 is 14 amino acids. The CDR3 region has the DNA TGTGCCACCAGCAGCGGGACTACGGACAATGAGCAGTTCTTC. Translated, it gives CATSSGTTDNEQFF.

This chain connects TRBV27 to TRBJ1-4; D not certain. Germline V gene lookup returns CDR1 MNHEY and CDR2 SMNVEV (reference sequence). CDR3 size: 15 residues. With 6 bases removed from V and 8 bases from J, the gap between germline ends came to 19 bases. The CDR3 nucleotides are TGTGCCAGCAGCCCGGTACCCGACAACGGAGAAAAACTGTTTTTT. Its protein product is CASSPVPDNGEKLFF.

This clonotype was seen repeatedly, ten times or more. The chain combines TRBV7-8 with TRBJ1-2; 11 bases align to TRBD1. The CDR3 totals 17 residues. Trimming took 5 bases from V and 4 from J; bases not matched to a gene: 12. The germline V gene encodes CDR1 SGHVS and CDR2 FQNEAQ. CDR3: CASSGARTGGFIYGYTF. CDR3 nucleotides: TGTGCCAGCAGCGGGGCGCGGACAGGGGGCTTTATCTATGGCTACACCTTC.

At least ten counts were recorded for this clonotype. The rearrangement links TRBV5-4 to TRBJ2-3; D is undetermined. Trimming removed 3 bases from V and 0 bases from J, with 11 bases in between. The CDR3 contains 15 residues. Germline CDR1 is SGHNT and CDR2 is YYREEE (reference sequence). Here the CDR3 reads CASSSPWGSTDTQYF. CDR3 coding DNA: TGTGCCAGCAGCTCCCCGTGGGGAAGCACAGATACGCAGTATTTT.

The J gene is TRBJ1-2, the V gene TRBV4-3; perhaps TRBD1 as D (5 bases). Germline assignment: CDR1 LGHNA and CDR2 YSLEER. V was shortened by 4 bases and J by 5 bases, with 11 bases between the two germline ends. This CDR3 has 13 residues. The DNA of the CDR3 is TGCGCCAGCAGCCCGGGCAGGGCTTATGGCTACACCTTC. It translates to CASSPGRAYGYTF.